The 22 T cell receptor beta chains in this list originate from one sample, sequenced in a study of T cells in Graves' hyperthyroidism and ophthalmopathy (dated by TCRdb to about 2019). Library preparation used multiplex PCR. TCRdb names Illumina HiSeq 2000 as the instrument used. TCR beta CDR3 regions were amplified from RNA transcripts. The TCR CDR3 was subjected to a first round of RT-PCR using the HTBI primer set and the Qiagen OneStep RT-PCR kit. TCRdb redid the processing of the public reads, applying fastp at Q25 and MiXCR, and retained in-frame beta chains. Rows merge per CDR3 protein into single entries with the most common DNA and genes. The sample contains about 380,000 distinct CDR3 sequences, less than 20% of them found a single time. The leading ten clones occupy 35% to 45% of the sample. Sequencing was carried out using blood. The source of these receptors is a man younger than 35 with Graves' ophthalmopathy.

The chain couples TRBV7-8 to TRBJ2-7, with D possibly being TRBD1 (5 bases). This CDR3 has 14 residues. CDR1 and CDR2 from the germline V gene are SGHVS and FQNEAQ. Deletions cut 4 bases from V and 6 bases from J, with 16 bases between. As DNA, the CDR3 is TGTGCCAGCAGCTCTCCCTTTACAGGTCGCGAGCAGTACTTC. It yields the protein CASSSPFTGREQYF.

This clonotype was picked up many times. The CDR3 here is CASSQPTGRSGEQYF. CDR3 nucleotides: TGTGCCAGCAGCCAACCCACAGGGCGGTCTGGCGAGCAGTACTTC. The chain employs TRBV11-2 and TRBJ2-7; TRBD1 is a possible D gene (6 bases). This CDR3 has 15 amino acids. The germline V gene has CDR1 SGHAT and CDR2 FQNNGV. The ends were cut back, 5 bases at V and 6 bases at J, with 20 bases in the middle.

V and J are TRBV5-1 and TRBJ2-2; 9 positions agree with TRBD1. Per germline, CDR1 SGHRS and CDR2 YFSETQ. The CDR3 has 15 amino acids. V was clipped by 5 bases and J by 4 bases; unmatched bases: 6. DNA of the CDR3: TGCGCCAGCAGACGGACAGGGGAGAGCACCGGGGAGCTGTTTTTT. Translated, it gives CASRRTGESTGELFF.

This chain uses TRBV9 with TRBJ1-4, with 9 bases that match TRBD1. The CDR3 totals 16 residues. With 4 bases clipped from V and 6 bases from J, the junction kept 10 bases outside the gene matches. Germline lookup yields CDR1 SGDLS and CDR2 YYNGEE. The DNA for the CDR3 is TGTGCCAGCAGCCATTATACGGGACAGGGCCATGAAAAACTGTTTTTT. It specifies CASSHYTGQGHEKLFF. Based on the CDR3 plus reference TRBV9 and TRBJ1-4, the full variable domain is DSGVTQTPKHLITATGQRVTLRCSPRSGDLSVYWYQQSLDQGLQFLIQYYNGEERAKGNILERFSAQQFPDLHSELNLSSLELGDSALYFCASSHYTGQGHEKLFFGSGTQLSVL.

The V gene is TRBV9, the J gene TRBJ1-6, with 9 bases that match TRBD1. The CDR3 has 16 amino acids. The germline V gene has CDR1 SGDLS and CDR2 YYNGEE. Trimming removed 1 base from V and 4 bases from J; junction bases left unmatched: 3. Written as DNA, the CDR3 is TGTGCCAGCAGCGTATCAGGGACAGGGTATAATTCACCCCTCCACTTT. Encoded protein: CASSVSGTGYNSPLHF.

This chain links TRBV11-2 with TRBJ2-3, with D tentatively TRBD2 (7 bases). This CDR3 spans 14 amino acids. Germline loops: CDR1 SGHAT, CDR2 FQNNGV. Trimming removed 6 bases at V and 4 bases at J, with 14 bases between. CDR3 sequence reads: CASSQSGGPDTQYF. The CDR3 DNA reads as TGTGCCAGCAGTCAATCGGGGGGCCCAGATACGCAGTATTTT.

This clonotype has a count of ten or more. Mismatch with germline at one junction end may stem from a read error. This chain uses TRBV28 with TRBJ1-2; D is ambiguous. Germline CDR1 MDHEN, CDR2 SYDVKM. The CDR3 spans 11 residues. CDR3 protein: CAGSFQLGYTF. CDR3 bases: TGTGCCGGCAGTTTTCAACTTGGCTACACCTTC.

This clonotype was counted many times. V and J are TRBV11-2 and TRBJ1-2; D is perhaps TRBD1 (6 bases). Germline loops: CDR1 SGHAT, CDR2 FQNNGV. Trimming removed 2 bases at V and 5 bases at J, with 12 bases between. The CDR3 has 14 residues. CDR3 DNA: TGTGCCAGCAGCTTAAGGGGGAGCGAATATGGCTACACCTTC. Encoded protein: CASSLRGSEYGYTF.

There are many counts of this clonotype. The V call is TRBV20-1, the J call TRBJ1-3; 10 positions match TRBD1. Per the germline V gene, CDR1 is DFQATT and CDR2 is SNEGSKA (reference sequence). V dropped 1 base and J dropped 4; count of bases not matched to a gene: 4. This CDR3 region has 15 residues. CDR3 protein: CSARGDRGQGNTIYF. The CDR3 nucleotides are TGCAGTGCTAGAGGAGACAGGGGGCAAGGAAACACCATATATTTT.

This clonotype has a single count. A much bigger clone sits one base away, suggesting this may be a read error. The chain has TRBV7-8 and TRBJ2-1, with D possibly matching TRBD2 (5 bases). Germline CDR1 reads SGHVS; CDR2 reads FQNEAQ. CDR3 size: 17 residues. CDR3 coding DNA: TGTGCCAGCAGCTTAGGGTATTTTGGCCGAGACTACGATGAGCAGTTCTTC. Its translation is CASSLGYFGRDYDEQFF. The full variable domain, completed using reference TRBV7-8 and TRBJ2-1, is GAGVSQSPRYKVAKRGQDVALRCDPISGHVSLFWYQQALGQGPEFLTYFQNEAQLDKSGLPSDRFFAERPEGSVSTLKIQRTQQEDSAVYLCASSLGYFGRDYDEQFFGPGTRLTVL.

This clonotype appeared many times. The chain has TRBV6-5 and TRBJ2-5, with D maybe TRBD1 (6 bases). The CDR3 has 17 amino acids. V was clipped by 1 base and J by 2 bases, with 17 bases between them. The germline gives CDR1 MNHEY, CDR2 SVGAGI. CDR3 region: CASSYWAGVGPQETQYF. CDR3 nucleotide sequence: TGTGCCAGCAGTTACTGGGCAGGGGTGGGACCGCAAGAGACCCAGTACTTC.

In this sample, this clonotype turned up many times. This chain uses TRBV5-1 with TRBJ1-1, with D hard to call. V was cut by 4 bases and J by 1 base, with 14 bases left in between. Germline CDR1 is SGHRS and CDR2 is YFSETQ. This CDR3 spans 15 amino acids. CDR3 loop: CASSPHTLPNTEAFF. DNA of the CDR3: TGCGCCAGCAGCCCGCACACCCTGCCGAACACTGAAGCTTTCTTT.

This clonotype came up many times. This chain connects TRBV12-3 or TRBV12-4 to TRBJ1-3; TRBD1 might be the D (6 bases). V lost 5 bases to trimming and J lost 3 bases, with 8 bases between them. The CDR3 is made up of 13 amino acids. CDR3 sequence reads: CASSTTGGNTIYF. Here the CDR3 DNA reads TGTGCCAGCAGTACGACAGGTGGAAACACCATATATTTT.

This clonotype has just a few counts. This sequence joins TRBV11-2 and TRBJ2-2; the D gene could be TRBD1 or TRBD2 (5 bases each). Germline CDR1 reads SGHAT; CDR2 reads FQNNGV. V lost 8 bases to trimming and J lost 5 bases, with 21 bases between them. This CDR3 comprises 16 residues. CDR3 protein: CASSGFEDLTTGELFF. CDR3 nucleotides: TGTGCCAGCTCAGGGTTTGAGGACTTGACGACCGGGGAGCTGTTTTTT.

With regard to this clonotype: A clone one base away is much larger, so this may be a read error. This chain joins TRBV18 and TRBJ2-1; D is unclear. The CDR3 is 14 amino acids. Between the trimmed V and J ends, which lost 4 bases and 9 bases, there was a span of 16 bases. Looked up from germline, CDR1 is KGHSH and CDR2 is LQKENI. The CDR3 loop is CASSHRRQEGEQFF. The CDR3 DNA reads as TGTGCCAGCTCACACCGGCGGCAGGAAGGTGAGCAGTTCTTC. Supplemented by reference TRBV18 and TRBJ2-1, the full variable domain reads NAGVMQNPRHLVRRRGQEARLRCSPMKGHSHVYWYRQLPEEGLKFMVYLQKENIIDESGMPKERFSAEFPKEGPSILRIQQVVRGDSAAYFCASSHRRQEGEQFFGPGTRLTVL.

This clonotype showed up just a few times. This chain connects TRBV6-1 to TRBJ2-7; TRBD1 matches 9 bases. V shed 7 bases, J shed 0 bases, and the junction held 4 bases outside the gene matches. This CDR3 has 14 residues. Germline V lookup: CDR1 MNHNS, CDR2 SASEGT. The CDR3 loop is CASTRDRVSYEQYF. The CDR3 nucleotides are TGTGCCAGCACCAGGGACAGGGTCTCCTACGAGCAGTACTTC.

V usage is TRBV27 and J usage is TRBJ2-1; D gene unclear. Looked up from germline, CDR1 is MNHEY and CDR2 is SMNVEV (reference sequence). The CDR3 has 13 residues. V was shortened by 0 bases and J by 3 bases, with 3 bases between the two germline ends. DNA for the CDR3: TGTGCCAGCAGTTTATCGGACTACAATGAGCAGTTCTTC. This gives the protein CASSLSDYNEQFF.

Regarding this clonotype: A read error is possible here, since a much larger clone lies one base away. V usage is TRBV11-2 and J usage is TRBJ2-1; 10 nucleotides align to TRBD2. The J call may be mistaken, given a closer DNA end match to TRBJ2-7. Looked up from germline, CDR1 is SGHAT and CDR2 is FQNNGV. The length of the CDR3 is 17 residues. The CDR3 spells CASSSRGSGGTYNEQYF. CDR3 DNA: TGTGCCAGCAGCTCTAGAGGTAGCGGGGGGACCTACAATGAGCAGTACTTC.

The chain uses TRBV9 and TRBJ2-6; a weak D match, TRBD1 (6 bases). Germline CDR1 is SGDLS and CDR2 is YYNGEE. The length of the CDR3 is 18 residues. V was clipped by 2 bases and J by 1 base, with 16 bases between them. The DNA for the CDR3 is TGTGCCAGCAGCGTGAACCGGGACACCCATTCTGGGGCCAACGTCCTGACTTTC. Translation: CASSVNRDTHSGANVLTF.

This clonotype was picked up many times. The V gene is TRBV2, the J gene TRBJ1-2; D unclear. The length of the CDR3 is 14 residues. Germline V CDR1 and CDR2: SNHLY, FYNNEI. V was clipped by 10 bases and J by 1 base, with 16 bases between them. The CDR3, as DNA: TGTGCCACCAAAGCACAGAAGATTAACTATGGCTACACCTTC. Its translation: CATKAQKINYGYTF.

This rearrangement joins TRBV24-1 to TRBJ2-2; 10 bases line up with TRBD1. J lost 5 bases, V lost 4 bases, and 6 bases had no gene match. The germline V gene encodes CDR1 KGHDR and CDR2 SFDVKD. CDR3 length: 16 residues. The CDR3: CATSDPGTGVTGELFF. The CDR3 coding sequence is TGTGCCACCAGTGACCCCGGGACAGGGGTGACCGGGGAGCTGTTTTTT.

This clonotype was seen more than once but under ten times. The genes are TRBV12-5 and TRBJ2-2; TRBD2 matches 7 bases. The CDR3 runs to 16 residues. CDR1 LGHNT and CDR2 FRNRAP come from the germline V gene. V shed 0 bases, J shed 2 bases, and the junction held 3 bases outside the gene matches. The CDR3 here is CASGLVAGANTGELFF. The DNA of the CDR3 is TGTGCTAGTGGTTTGGTCGCGGGAGCAAACACCGGGGAGCTGTTTTTT.